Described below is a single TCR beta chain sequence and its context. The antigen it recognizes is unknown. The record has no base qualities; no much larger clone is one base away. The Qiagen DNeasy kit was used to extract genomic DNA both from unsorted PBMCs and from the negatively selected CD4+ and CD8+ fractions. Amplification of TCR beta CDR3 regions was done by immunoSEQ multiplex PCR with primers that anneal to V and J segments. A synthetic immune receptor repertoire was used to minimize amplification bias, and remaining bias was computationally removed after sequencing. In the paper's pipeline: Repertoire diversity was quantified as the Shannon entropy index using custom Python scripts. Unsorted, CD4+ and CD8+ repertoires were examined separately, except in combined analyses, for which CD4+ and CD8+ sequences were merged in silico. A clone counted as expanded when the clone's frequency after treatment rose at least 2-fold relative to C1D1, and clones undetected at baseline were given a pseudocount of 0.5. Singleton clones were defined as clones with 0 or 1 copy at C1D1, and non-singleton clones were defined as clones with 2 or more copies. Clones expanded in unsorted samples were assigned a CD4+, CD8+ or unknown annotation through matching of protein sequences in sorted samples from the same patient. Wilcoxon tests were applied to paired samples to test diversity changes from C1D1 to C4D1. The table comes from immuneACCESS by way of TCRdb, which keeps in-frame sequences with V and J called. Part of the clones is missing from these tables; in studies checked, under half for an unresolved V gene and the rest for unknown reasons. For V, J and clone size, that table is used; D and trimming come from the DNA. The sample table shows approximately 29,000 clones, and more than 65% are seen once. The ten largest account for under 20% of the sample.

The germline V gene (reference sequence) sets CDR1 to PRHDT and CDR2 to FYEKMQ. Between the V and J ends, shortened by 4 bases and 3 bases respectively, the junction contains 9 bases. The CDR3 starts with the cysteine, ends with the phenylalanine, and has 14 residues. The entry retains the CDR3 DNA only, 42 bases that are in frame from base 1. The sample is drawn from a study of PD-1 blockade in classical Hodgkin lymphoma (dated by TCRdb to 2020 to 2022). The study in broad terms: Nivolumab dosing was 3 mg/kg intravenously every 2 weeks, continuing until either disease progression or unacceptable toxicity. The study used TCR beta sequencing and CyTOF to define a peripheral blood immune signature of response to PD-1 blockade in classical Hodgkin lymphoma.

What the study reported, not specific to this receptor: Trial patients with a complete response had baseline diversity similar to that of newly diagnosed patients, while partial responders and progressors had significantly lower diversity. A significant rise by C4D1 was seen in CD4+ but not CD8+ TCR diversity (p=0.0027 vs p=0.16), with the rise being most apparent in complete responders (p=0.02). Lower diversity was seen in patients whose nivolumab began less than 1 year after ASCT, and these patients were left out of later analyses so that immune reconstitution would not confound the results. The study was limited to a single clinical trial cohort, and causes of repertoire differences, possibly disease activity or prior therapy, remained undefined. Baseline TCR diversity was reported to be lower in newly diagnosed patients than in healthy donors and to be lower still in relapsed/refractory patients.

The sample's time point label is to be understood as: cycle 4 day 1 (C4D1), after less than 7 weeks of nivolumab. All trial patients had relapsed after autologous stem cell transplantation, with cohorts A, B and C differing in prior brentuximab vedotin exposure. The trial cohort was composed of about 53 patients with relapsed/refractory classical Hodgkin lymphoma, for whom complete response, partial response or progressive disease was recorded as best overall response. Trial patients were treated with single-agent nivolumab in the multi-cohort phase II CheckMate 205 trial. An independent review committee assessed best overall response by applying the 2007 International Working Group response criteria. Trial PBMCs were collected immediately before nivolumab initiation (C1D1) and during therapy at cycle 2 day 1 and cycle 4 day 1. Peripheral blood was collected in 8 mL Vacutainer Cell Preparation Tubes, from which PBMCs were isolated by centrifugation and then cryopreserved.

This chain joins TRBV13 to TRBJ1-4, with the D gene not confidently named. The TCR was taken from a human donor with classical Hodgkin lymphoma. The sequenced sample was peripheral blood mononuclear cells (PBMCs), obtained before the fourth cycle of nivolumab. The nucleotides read TGTGCCAGCAGCTCTACCGGACCTAATGAAAAACTGTTTTTT. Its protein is CASSSTGPNEKLFF.